The TCR beta chain under discussion was sequenced for a study of shared clonotypes between healthy human individuals. Repertoires were generated with immunoSEQ multiplex PCR, while TCRdb's copy carries only in-frame clones and drops some. The top ten clones hold 0.36% of a sample with 2 million to 2.5 million clones, 93% of them seen once. The CDR3 consists of 13 residues. The V and J ends lost 2 bases and 10 bases, in that order; junction bases with no gene match: 7. Germline V lookup: CDR1 MNHEY, CDR2 SVGAGI. Sequencing was done on a sample of naive CD4+ T cells from PBMCs. Subset here: CD45RA+ positively selected. The sequence was obtained from a man aged 18 to 35 in good health. Some clones in this sample may be carry-over from other donors' samples. The chain carries TRBV6-5 and TRBJ1-1; 7 positions agree with TRBD1. CDR3 loop: CASSYRRGDGAFF. For the CDR3, the DNA is TGTGCCAGCAGTTACCGCAGGGGGGATGGAGCTTTCTTT.